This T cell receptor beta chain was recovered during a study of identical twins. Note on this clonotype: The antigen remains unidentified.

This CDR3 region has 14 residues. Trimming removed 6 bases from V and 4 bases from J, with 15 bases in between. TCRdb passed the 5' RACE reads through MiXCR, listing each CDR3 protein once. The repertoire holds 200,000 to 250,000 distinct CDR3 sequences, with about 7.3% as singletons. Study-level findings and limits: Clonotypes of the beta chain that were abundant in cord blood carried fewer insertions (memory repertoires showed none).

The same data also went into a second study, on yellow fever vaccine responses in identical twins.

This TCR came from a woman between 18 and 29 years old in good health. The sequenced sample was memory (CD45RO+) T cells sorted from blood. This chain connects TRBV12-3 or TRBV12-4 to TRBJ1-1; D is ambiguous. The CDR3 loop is CASRPLGGFTEAFF. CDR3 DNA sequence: TGTGCCAGCAGACCACTGGGAGGTTTCACTGAAGCTTTCTTT.